Each of the 26 T cell receptor beta chains below was sequenced from the same sample in a study of siplizumab effects on memory and regulatory T cells. Measured with immunoSEQ multiplex PCR; TCRdb has only the in-frame clones, and not every one. The sample lists about 50,000 clones; about 90% were seen once. Sequencing used naive CD8+ T cells sorted from blood. The origin of the receptors is a human donor in good health.

J is TRBJ2-7 and V is TRBV4-1; TRBD1 matches 8 bases. Trimming cost V 2 bases and J 2 bases; bases outside gene matches: 8. This CDR3 spans 16 amino acids. Germline values: CDR1 MGHRA, CDR2 YSYEKL. CDR3 nucleotides: TGCGCCAGCAGCCAACTTGAGACAGGGGCTGCCTACGAGCAGTACTTC. Protein product: CASSQLETGAAYEQYF.

This clone was detected only a few times. The CDR3 reads CASSQKIQGANTEAFF. CDR3 in DNA: TGCGCCAGCAGCCAAAAAATTCAGGGGGCGAACACTGAAGCTTTCTTT. The J gene is TRBJ1-1, the V gene TRBV4-1; 8 bases fit TRBD1. This CDR3 has 16 amino acids. The J segment lost 1 base and the V segment lost 2 bases, leaving 6 bases of the junction unmatched. Germline V gene lookup returns CDR1 MGHRA and CDR2 YSYEKL.

Concerning this clone itself: At one end the junction does not follow the germline gene, possibly because of a read error. Other DNA sequences in the sample encode the same CDR3. This chain joins TRBV18 and TRBJ2-5; D gene uncertain. The CDR3 extends over 13 amino acids. The germline V gene encodes CDR1 KGHSH and CDR2 LQKENI. The CDR3 region is CASSPPEVETQYF. The DNA of the CDR3 is TGTGCCAGCTCGCCACCGGAAGTAGAGACCCAGTACTTC.

This chain connects TRBV5-6 to TRBJ1-1; D is unresolved. The CDR3 is 12 residues long. The germline V gene has CDR1 SGHDT and CDR2 YYEEEE. V was clipped by 0 bases and J by 3 bases, with 3 bases between them. The CDR3 DNA is TGTGCCAGCAGCTTGGGGGACACTGAAGCTTTCTTT. Protein product: CASSLGDTEAFF.

The chain employs TRBV5-4 and TRBJ2-7; a possible D gene is TRBD1 (6 bases). CDR3 size: 14 residues. Germline values: CDR1 SGHNT, CDR2 YYREEE (reference sequence). V lost 5 bases, J lost 4 bases, and 16 bases lay in between. CDR3 amino acids: CASSPGGDSYEQYF. For the CDR3, the DNA is TGTGCCAGCAGTCCTGGGGGCGACAGTTACGAGCAGTACTTC.

The J gene is TRBJ2-1, the V gene TRBV19; D is uncertain. Trimming removed 5 bases at V and 0 bases at J, with 17 bases between. The CDR3 sequence is 17 residues long. From germline, CDR1 is LNHDA and CDR2 SQIVND (reference sequence). The CDR3 region has the DNA TGTGCCAGTAGTTCCAGTTGGAGTCTTAGCTCCTACAATGAGCAGTTCTTC. It encodes CASSSSWSLSSYNEQFF.

The chain uses TRBV6-6 and TRBJ2-1; no reliable D call. With 5 bases removed from V and 1 base from J, the gap between germline ends came to 15 bases. CDR1 MNHNY and CDR2 SVGAGI come from the germline V gene (reference sequence). The CDR3 runs 16 residues. The CDR3 nucleotides read TGTGCCAGCAGTGCCCCCTCCGAAGGATCCTACAATGAGCAGTTCTTC. It specifies CASSAPSEGSYNEQFF.

The rearrangement uses TRBV6-6 and TRBJ2-1, with D uncertain. The CDR3 consists of 13 residues. V lost 4 bases to trimming and J lost 4 bases, with 8 bases between them. CDR1 MNHNY and CDR2 SVGAGI come from the germline V gene (reference sequence). The CDR3 DNA reads TGTGCCAGCAGTTCATCGGAGTACAATGAGCAGTTCTTC. Encoded protein: CASSSSEYNEQFF.

A word on this clone: A junction boundary mismatches the germline segment, possibly from a read error. V gene TRBV4-1 combines with J gene TRBJ2-2, with TRBD1 as a possible D gene (6 bases). Per germline, CDR1 MGHRA and CDR2 YSYEKL. This CDR3 has 17 residues. The chain's CDR3 is CVSSQDDRSGDTGELFF. The CDR3 DNA follows: TGCGTCAGCAGCCAAGATGACAGGAGTGGCGACACCGGGGAGCTGTTTTTT.

The V gene is TRBV7-9, the J gene TRBJ1-2, with 7 bases fitting TRBD1. Trimming at V came to 5 bases and at J to 4 bases, leaving 7 bases not matched to a gene. The CDR3 is made up of 14 amino acids. The germline V gene has CDR1 SEHNR and CDR2 FQNEAQ (reference sequence). CDR3 loop: CASSNDGQVYGYTF. DNA for the CDR3: TGTGCCAGCAGCAATGACGGACAGGTCTATGGCTACACCTTC.

The chain combines TRBV30 with TRBJ2-1; no reliable D call. The CDR3 length is 13 residues. The V and J ends lost 3 bases and 8 bases respectively, with 14 bases between them. From germline, CDR1 is GTSNPN and CDR2 SVGIG (reference sequence). CDR3 nucleotide sequence: TGTGCCTGGAGCGTAAAAGGGCTGGATGAGCAGTTCTTC. Translation gives CAWSVKGLDEQFF.

This chain links TRBV19 with TRBJ2-1; TRBD1 matches at 9 bases. In germline, CDR1 is LNHDA, CDR2 SQIVND (reference sequence). Germline trimming cut 10 bases from V and 8 bases from J; bases unmatched to any gene: 9. CDR3 size: 13 residues. In DNA, the CDR3 is TGTGCCACTAGGGACAGGGCGAAATATGAGCAGTTCTTC. It encodes CATRDRAKYEQFF.

This chain links TRBV14 with TRBJ2-7, with 9 bases that match TRBD1. The CDR3 length is 13 residues. Germline CDR1 SGHDN, CDR2 FVKESK. With V trimmed by 11 bases and J by 3 bases, 8 bases remained unmatched. In DNA, the CDR3 is TGTGCCTGTTCGGGGACAGGGCGCTACGAGCAGTACTTC. It translates to CACSGTGRYEQYF.

The chain couples TRBV4-1 to TRBJ1-1; tentatively, D is TRBD1 (5 bases). Germline V lookup: CDR1 MGHRA, CDR2 YSYEKL. The CDR3 consists of 15 residues. V was trimmed by 1 base and J by 5 bases, leaving 14 bases between them. The CDR3 is CASSQAADGGTEAFF. The CDR3 region has the DNA TGCGCCAGCAGCCAAGCGGCGGATGGGGGGACTGAAGCTTTCTTT.

J is TRBJ2-7 and V is TRBV21-1; the table's D gene call, TRBD1, was not cross checked with the DNA. TRBV21-1 is recorded as a pseudogene. This CDR3 is 14 amino acids long. The CDR3 nucleotides are TGTGCCAGCAGCGGCAGGACAGAGCGCTACGAGCAGTACTTC. As protein: CASSGRTERYEQYF.

V is TRBV27 and J is TRBJ2-7, with D perhaps assigned TRBD1 or TRBD2 (5 bases each). V lost 2 bases, J lost 5 bases, and 10 bases lay in between. Germline CDR1 MNHEY, CDR2 SMNVEV (reference sequence). The length of the CDR3 is 13 residues. In DNA, the CDR3 is TGTGCCAGCAGTTTAACTGGGGGTAACGAGCAGTACTTC. Protein sequence: CASSLTGGNEQYF.

The genes are TRBV25-1 and TRBJ2-2, with D perhaps TRBD1 (5 bases). Looked up from germline, CDR1 is MGHDK and CDR2 is SYGVNS. The CDR3 consists of 13 residues. V lost 5 bases and J 6 bases, leaving 10 bases between the germline ends. As DNA, the CDR3 is TGTGCCAGCAGTTGGGGCGCATCCGGGGAGCTGTTTTTT. Its translation: CASSWGASGELFF.

CDR3 bases: TGTGCCAGCAGCCTTGGGACAGGGGCCAGCGAGCAGTACTTC. Translating gives CASSLGTGASEQYF. The rearrangement links TRBV6-5 to TRBJ2-7; 10 bases map to TRBD1. The CDR3 consists of 14 residues. V gave up 6 bases and J gave up 6 bases; unmatched junction bases: 8. CDR1 MNHEY and CDR2 SVGAGI come from the germline V gene.

This clone was recorded once. V and J are TRBV7-9 and TRBJ2-1; 7 positions agree with TRBD2. Looked up from germline, CDR1 is SEHNR and CDR2 is FQNEAQ (reference sequence). V was pared by 4 bases and J by 10 bases, with 7 bases of the junction left unmatched. CDR3 length: 13 residues. CDR3 DNA sequence: TGTGCCAGCAGCTCCCAGGAGCGGGGCGAGCAGTTCTTC. It codes for CASSSQERGEQFF.

J is TRBJ1-2 and V is TRBV5-1, with D maybe TRBD1 (5 bases). V gave up 0 bases and J gave up 4 bases, with 22 bases separating them. The germline gives CDR1 SGHRS, CDR2 YFSETQ. There are 18 residues in the CDR3. Written as DNA, the CDR3 is TGCGCCAGCAGCTTGGAGTTGGGGGGGACGGTCCTCGGCTATGGCTACACCTTC. The encoded protein is CASSLELGGTVLGYGYTF.

The V gene is TRBV4-2, the J gene TRBJ2-7; the D is unclear. Per germline, CDR1 LGHNA and CDR2 YNFKEQ. V was pared by 0 bases and J by 7 bases, with 10 bases between. The CDR3 is made up of 13 amino acids. The CDR3 loop is CASSQDLTLEQYF. As DNA, the CDR3 is TGTGCCAGCAGCCAAGATCTGACCTTGGAGCAGTACTTC.

This rearrangement joins TRBV7-9 to TRBJ2-1; no firm D call. Per the germline V gene, CDR1 is SEHNR and CDR2 is FQNEAQ (reference sequence). This CDR3 region has 14 residues. The ends were cut back, 3 bases at V and 5 bases at J, with 11 bases in the middle. The CDR3 DNA follows: TGTGCCAGCAGCTTCACGGTGGGTGACAATGAGCAGTTCTTC. Its protein product is CASSFTVGDNEQFF.

This chain's CDR3 is CASSYSRGLRDEQFF. CDR3 in DNA: TGTGCCAGCAGTTACTCCAGGGGGCTTCGGGATGAGCAGTTCTTC. The chain has TRBV6-6 and TRBJ2-1, with 8 bases aligning to TRBD1. J was trimmed by 8 bases and V by 0 bases; bases with no gene match: 6. This CDR3 has 15 amino acids. Germline CDR1 MNHNY, CDR2 SVGAGI (reference sequence).

The rearrangement uses TRBV6-6 and TRBJ1-5, with D possibly TRBD1 on 6 matching bases. The CDR3 runs 14 residues. In germline, CDR1 is MNHNY, CDR2 SVGAGI (reference sequence). V was trimmed by 6 bases and J by 8 bases, leaving 17 bases between them. The CDR3 loop reads CASSYDQGIEPQHF. The CDR3, as DNA: TGTGCCAGCAGCTATGATCAGGGGATAGAGCCCCAGCATTTT.

This clone was seen a handful of times. The chain is built from TRBV7-9 and TRBJ1-2; D may be TRBD1 (5 bases). V lost 5 bases and J 4 bases, leaving 17 bases between the germline ends. The length of the CDR3 is 15 residues. Germline CDR1 reads SEHNR; CDR2 reads FQNEAQ (reference sequence). Here the CDR3 DNA reads TGTGCCAGCAGCCGAGACAGTCGGCCCGGCTATGGCTACACCTTC. Its protein is CASSRDSRPGYGYTF.

This clone appeared a few times. The rearrangement uses TRBV7-9 and TRBJ2-7, with 8 positions matching TRBD2. The germline gives CDR1 SEHNR, CDR2 FQNEAQ (reference sequence). The CDR3 contains 18 residues. Trimming at V came to 3 bases and at J to 0 bases, leaving 13 bases not matched to a gene. CDR3: CASSFPAGTSGDSYEQYF. CDR3 DNA sequence: TGTGCCAGCAGCTTCCCGGCCGGTACTAGCGGTGACTCCTACGAGCAGTACTTC.